The T cell receptor beta chain described here comes from a study of beta chain features in type 1 diabetes. As concerns this clone: The antigen is unknown.

Regarding the study as a whole: The similarity of naive, central memory and Treg TCRB repertoires appeared greater among patients than among healthy donors. Type 1 diabetes patients had moderately but significantly shorter TCRB CDR3s in all four CD4+ subsets.

Expressed TCRB transcripts were sequenced, since all the RNA that had been isolated was reverse transcribed. The repertoire was sequenced with immunoSEQ multiplex PCR; TCRdb's copy has only in-frame clones and lacks some. This sample has 300,000 to 400,000 clones, with around 8% found just once. The CDR3 has 13 amino acids. Per germline, CDR1 MDHEN and CDR2 SYDVKM. V gave up 3 bases and J gave up 3 bases, with 6 bases separating them. The specimen sequenced was central memory CD4+ T cells from blood. The clonotype was recovered from a woman aged 18-29 years in good health. This sequence joins TRBV28 and TRBJ2-4; D unclear. The CDR3 loop is CASSFHSKNIQYF. The CDR3 DNA reads TGTGCCAGCAGTTTTCACAGCAAAAACATTCAGTACTTC.